This T cell receptor (beta chain) appears in the sequencing data of a study of technical replicates of blood from a few donors. CDR3 length: 15 amino acids. With V trimmed by 4 bases and J by 4 bases, 9 bases remained unmatched. The V gene's germline CDR1 is SGHAT and CDR2 FQDESV (reference sequence). Clones were read by immunoSEQ multiplex PCR, and TCRdb kept only the in-frame ones, dropping some. The sample lists 40,000 to 60,000 clones, about 90% occurring once. This receptor was obtained from a human donor in good health. Some clones in this sample may be carry-over from other donors' samples. Sequencing was done on a sample of PBMCs. This chain links TRBV11-1 with TRBJ1-2; 7 bases agree with TRBD1. CDR3 residues: CASSWDRDSPYGYTF. CDR3 nucleotides: TGTGCCAGCAGCTGGGACAGAGATTCCCCCTATGGCTACACCTTC.